The sequence of this T cell receptor (beta chain) was determined in a study of cytomegalovirus exposure and HLA in healthy donors. All donors participated as healthy donors of bone marrow. The PCR had 60 Vbeta and 13 Jbeta primers. Repertoires were generated with immunoSEQ multiplex PCR, while TCRdb's copy carries only in-frame clones and drops some. In the table there are 100,000 or so clones, approximately 56% of which are singletons. A few counts support this clone. Sequencing input: PBMCs. The receptor was derived from a young woman in good health and CMV-seropositive.

The CDR3 DNA reads as TGTGCCACCCCAGGGACTAGCGGTATCTACGAGCAGTACTTC. Its translation is CATPGTSGIYEQYF. This chain uses TRBV6-1 with TRBJ2-7; 11 positions agree with TRBD2. Trimming took 10 bases from V and 3 from J; bases not matched to a gene: 8. CDR1 and CDR2 from the germline V gene are MNHNS and SASEGT. The CDR3 is made up of 14 amino acids.